The rows below give T cell receptor beta chains drawn from one sample of a study of T cell repertoires in cytomegalovirus infection. Using its own MiXCR run on the reads, TCRdb lists one record per CDR3 protein. The table shows about 320,000 distinct CDR3 sequences, with over 7.5% occurring only once. The sample consisted of PBMCs. Every receptor here comes from a human donor in good health (CMV status not recorded). Some clones in this sample may be carry-over from other donors' samples. Each CDR3 is given with its conserved first and last residue. A D gene is named only where the DNA matches it firmly. Rows may omit the clone size; those that give it use once, few, many or a size class.

abundance: NA; d_gene: NA; v_gene: TRBV15; j_gene: TRBJ1-4; CDR3aa: CATSRSSGAATNEKLFF; CDR3nt: TGTGCCACCAGCCGTTCTTCGGGGGCCGCAACTAATGAAAAACTGTTTTTT
abundance: many; d_gene: TRBD2; v_gene: TRBV7-2; j_gene: TRBJ2-7; CDR3aa: CASSLAGTSGFREQYF; CDR3nt: TGTGCCAGCAGCTTAGCCGGGACTAGCGGTTTTCGCGAGCAGTACTTC
abundance: few; d_gene: NA; v_gene: TRBV12-3/TRBV12-4; j_gene: TRBJ1-4; CDR3aa: CASSFRVGPSNEKLFF; CDR3nt: TGTGCCAGCAGTTTCCGTGTGGGGCCTTCAAATGAAAAACTGTTTTTT
abundance: few; d_gene: NA; v_gene: TRBV20-1; j_gene: TRBJ2-2; CDR3aa: CSARPRGFSGHYTGELFF; CDR3nt: TGCAGTGCTAGACCCCGCGGTTTCTCGGGACACTACACCGGGGAGCTGTTTTTT
abundance: many; d_gene: NA; v_gene: TRBV7-2; j_gene: TRBJ1-5; CDR3aa: CASSLRPTYSNQPQHF; CDR3nt: TGTGCCAGCAGCTTGAGGCCAACCTATAGCAATCAGCCCCAGCATTTT
abundance: few; d_gene: TRBD1; v_gene: TRBV10-3; j_gene: TRBJ2-3; CDR3aa: CAISEPYRGADTQYF; CDR3nt: TGTGCCATCAGTGAGCCATACAGGGGAGCAGATACGCAGTATTTT
abundance: NA; d_gene: NA; v_gene: TRBV7-9; j_gene: TRBJ2-7; CDR3aa: CASSLRPNGEQYF; CDR3nt: TGTGCCAGCAGCTTAAGACCGAACGGGGAGCAGTACTTC
abundance: few; d_gene: TRBD1; v_gene: TRBV20-1; j_gene: TRBJ1-1; CDR3aa: CSAPGTGGTEAFF; CDR3nt: TGCAGTGCTCCCGGGACAGGGGGCACTGAAGCTTTCTTT
abundance: NA; d_gene: NA; v_gene: TRBV4-3; j_gene: TRBJ2-5; CDR3aa: CASSQVFQETQYF; CDR3nt: TGCGCCAGCAGCCAAGTTTTCCAAGAGACCCAGTACTTC
abundance: many; d_gene: TRBD2; v_gene: TRBV28; j_gene: TRBJ2-1; CDR3aa: CASTLADIYNEQFF; CDR3nt: TGTGCCAGCACACTAGCGGATATCTACAATGAGCAGTTCTTC
abundance: many; d_gene: NA; v_gene: TRBV10-3; j_gene: TRBJ1-2; CDR3aa: CAISESGGGYGYTF; CDR3nt: TGTGCCATCAGTGAGTCGGGGGGCGGCTATGGCTACACCTTC
abundance: few; d_gene: NA; v_gene: TRBV25-1; j_gene: TRBJ1-4; CDR3aa: CASSAPGPTARSEKLFF; CDR3nt: TGTGCCAGCAGTGCCCCGGGACCGACCGCGCGTAGTGAAAAACTGTTTTTT
abundance: few; d_gene: NA; v_gene: TRBV6-2/TRBV6-3; j_gene: TRBJ2-3; CDR3aa: CASSYSGVAPDTQYF; CDR3nt: TGTGCCAGCAGTTACTCGGGGGTAGCCCCAGATACGCAGTATTTT
abundance: many; d_gene: TRBD2; v_gene: TRBV7-2; j_gene: TRBJ2-5; CDR3aa: CASSSKSRLARVGETQYF; CDR3nt: TGTGCCAGCAGCTCCAAAAGTCGACTAGCGAGAGTGGGCGAGACCCAGTACTTC
abundance: NA; d_gene: NA; v_gene: TRBV7-8; j_gene: TRBJ2-7; CDR3aa: CASSILGVPEQYF; CDR3nt: TGTGCCAGCAGCATCCTAGGGGTTCCCGAGCAGTACTTC
abundance: NA; d_gene: NA; v_gene: TRBV6-2/TRBV6-3; j_gene: TRBJ2-7; CDR3aa: CASTRGGTGNYEQYF; CDR3nt: TGTGCCAGCACCAGAGGTGGAACAGGGAACTACGAGCAGTACTTC
abundance: many; d_gene: TRBD1; v_gene: TRBV7-2; j_gene: TRBJ1-2; CDR3aa: CASSLRRQGANYGYTF; CDR3nt: TGTGCCAGCAGCCTTAGACGCCAGGGGGCGAACTATGGCTACACCTTC
abundance: NA; d_gene: NA; v_gene: TRBV4-3; j_gene: TRBJ1-2; CDR3aa: CASSQERGLGGYTF; CDR3nt: TGCGCCAGCAGCCAAGAACGAGGACTCGGTGGCTACACCTTC
abundance: many; d_gene: TRBD1; v_gene: TRBV19; j_gene: TRBJ1-5; CDR3aa: CASSLDTGANQPQHF; CDR3nt: TGTGCCAGTAGTCTTGATACAGGGGCTAATCAGCCCCAGCATTTT
abundance: NA; d_gene: NA; v_gene: TRBV6-8; j_gene: TRBJ2-1; CDR3aa: CASSSGVLAEQFF; CDR3nt: TGTGCCAGCAGCTCGGGGGTCCTCGCTGAGCAGTTCTTC
abundance: NA; d_gene: TRBD1; v_gene: TRBV7-9; j_gene: TRBJ1-1; CDR3aa: CASSLSPTGAGEAFF; CDR3nt: TGTGCCAGCAGCTTATCACCGACAGGGGCTGGGGAAGCTTTCTTT
abundance: NA; d_gene: NA; v_gene: TRBV28; j_gene: TRBJ2-2; CDR3aa: CASRDSGTGELFF; CDR3nt: TGTGCCAGCAGGGACTCGGGGACCGGGGAGCTGTTTTTT
abundance: many; d_gene: TRBD1; v_gene: TRBV7-3; j_gene: TRBJ2-7; CDR3aa: CASSHPWDRTYEQYF; CDR3nt: TGTGCCAGCAGCCACCCGTGGGACAGGACCTACGAGCAGTACTTC
abundance: NA; d_gene: NA; v_gene: TRBV4-3; j_gene: TRBJ1-6; CDR3aa: CASSLKRGGGNSPLHF; CDR3nt: TGCGCCAGCAGCCTGAAGCGGGGAGGTGGTAATTCACCCCTCCACTTT
abundance: many; d_gene: NA; v_gene: TRBV7-2; j_gene: TRBJ2-5; CDR3aa: CASSLGGGGETQYF; CDR3nt: TGTGCCAGCAGCTTAGGGGGCGGGGGCGAGACCCAGTACTTC
abundance: many; d_gene: NA; v_gene: TRBV7-2; j_gene: TRBJ1-2; CDR3aa: CASSFRGLDGYTF; CDR3nt: TGTGCCAGCAGCTTCCGGGGCTTGGATGGCTACACCTTC
abundance: many; d_gene: NA; v_gene: TRBV6-1; j_gene: TRBJ1-5; CDR3aa: CASKTRVASNQPQHF; CDR3nt: TGTGCCAGCAAAACCAGGGTAGCAAGCAATCAGCCCCAGCATTTT
abundance: few; d_gene: NA; v_gene: TRBV20-1; j_gene: TRBJ1-5; CDR3aa: CSATRQAGQPQHF; CDR3nt: TGCAGTGCTACTAGACAGGCGGGGCAGCCCCAGCATTTT
abundance: few; d_gene: NA; v_gene: TRBV28; j_gene: TRBJ2-5; CDR3aa: CASSSGGRETQYF; CDR3nt: TGTGCCAGCAGTTCCGGGGGTCGAGAGACCCAGTACTTC
abundance: few; d_gene: NA; v_gene: TRBV28; j_gene: TRBJ2-3; CDR3aa: CASSPLRGPKVTDTQYF; CDR3nt: TGTGCCAGCAGTCCGCTCCGGGGGCCGAAAGTCACAGATACGCAGTATTTT
abundance: NA; d_gene: NA; v_gene: TRBV20-1; j_gene: TRBJ1-3; CDR3aa: CSARDHTNTIYF; CDR3nt: TGCAGTGCTAGGGACCACACAAACACCATATATTTT
abundance: many; d_gene: TRBD2; v_gene: TRBV28; j_gene: TRBJ2-1; CDR3aa: CASSGLAEGYNEQFF; CDR3nt: TGTGCCAGCAGCGGACTAGCGGAAGGCTACAATGAGCAGTTCTTC
abundance: few; d_gene: NA; v_gene: TRBV2; j_gene: TRBJ2-2; CDR3aa: CASSVRGHTNTGELFF; CDR3nt: TGTGCCAGCAGTGTACGGGGACATACGAACACCGGGGAGCTGTTTTTT
abundance: NA; d_gene: NA; v_gene: TRBV28; j_gene: TRBJ2-5; CDR3aa: CASIPRGRSQETQYF; CDR3nt: TGTGCCAGCATCCCCCGGGGCCGTTCTCAAGAGACCCAGTACTTC
abundance: few; d_gene: NA; v_gene: TRBV7-2; j_gene: TRBJ2-5; CDR3aa: CASSLVPTSGETQYF; CDR3nt: TGTGCCAGCAGCTTAGTTCCCACATCTGGAGAGACCCAGTACTTC
abundance: many; d_gene: TRBD1; v_gene: TRBV18; j_gene: TRBJ2-5; CDR3aa: CASSRQGETQYF; CDR3nt: TGTGCCAGCTCAAGACAGGGAGAGACCCAGTACTTC
abundance: many; d_gene: NA; v_gene: TRBV19; j_gene: TRBJ1-5; CDR3aa: CASNKVDQPQHF; CDR3nt: TGTGCCAGTAACAAAGTGGATCAGCCCCAGCATTTT
abundance: few; d_gene: TRBD2; v_gene: TRBV7-9; j_gene: TRBJ2-1; CDR3aa: CASSLGAGGPQDEQFF; CDR3nt: TGTGCCAGCAGCTTAGGAGCGGGAGGGCCCCAGGATGAGCAGTTCTTC
abundance: few; d_gene: TRBD1; v_gene: TRBV28; j_gene: TRBJ1-1; CDR3aa: CASKGGQGSEAFF; CDR3nt: TGTGCCAGCAAAGGCGGACAGGGATCTGAAGCTTTCTTT
abundance: NA; d_gene: NA; v_gene: TRBV30; j_gene: TRBJ2-2; CDR3aa: CAWNPGSTGELFF; CDR3nt: TGTGCCTGGAACCCGGGGAGCACCGGGGAGCTGTTTTTT
abundance: NA; d_gene: TRBD2; v_gene: TRBV6-2/TRBV6-3; j_gene: TRBJ2-1; CDR3aa: CASRGETSGSSYNEQFF; CDR3nt: TGTGCCAGCAGAGGGGAAACTAGCGGGAGTTCCTACAATGAGCAGTTCTTC
abundance: many; d_gene: TRBD2; v_gene: TRBV7-9; j_gene: TRBJ2-5; CDR3aa: CASSLVAAGAGQETQYF; CDR3nt: TGTGCCAGCAGCTTAGTTGCAGCGGGAGCGGGCCAAGAGACCCAGTACTTC
abundance: NA; d_gene: NA; v_gene: TRBV25-1; j_gene: TRBJ1-5; CDR3aa: CASSDVGPQHF; CDR3nt: TGTGCCAGCAGTGACGTGGGTCCCCAGCATTTT
abundance: many; d_gene: NA; v_gene: TRBV7-2; j_gene: TRBJ1-5; CDR3aa: CASSQYGGQPQHF; CDR3nt: TGTGCCAGCAGCCAATACGGGGGTCAGCCCCAGCATTTT
abundance: NA; d_gene: TRBD2; v_gene: TRBV7-9; j_gene: TRBJ2-3; CDR3aa: CASSPLGGGLTDTQYF; CDR3nt: TGTGCCAGCAGCCCCCTGGGGGGGGGACTCACAGATACGCAGTATTTT
abundance: many; d_gene: NA; v_gene: TRBV6-6; j_gene: TRBJ1-6; CDR3aa: CASYPDQLQTNSPLHF; CDR3nt: TGTGCCAGCTACCCCGACCAATTACAGACTAATTCACCCCTCCACTTT
abundance: few; d_gene: NA; v_gene: TRBV12-3/TRBV12-4; j_gene: TRBJ2-5; CDR3aa: CASSLGPPQETQYF; CDR3nt: TGTGCCAGCAGCCTGGGCCCCCCCCAAGAGACCCAGTACTTC
abundance: many; d_gene: TRBD1; v_gene: TRBV7-9; j_gene: TRBJ1-1; CDR3aa: CASSYRGGGEAFF; CDR3nt: TGTGCCAGCAGCTACAGGGGGGGAGGAGAAGCTTTCTTT
abundance: few; d_gene: NA; v_gene: TRBV6-2/TRBV6-3; j_gene: TRBJ1-5; CDR3aa: CASSYSGAYQPQHF; CDR3nt: TGTGCCAGCAGTTACTCAGGGGCTTATCAGCCCCAGCATTTT
abundance: few; d_gene: NA; v_gene: TRBV2; j_gene: TRBJ2-3; CDR3aa: CATQPEIADTQYF; CDR3nt: TGTGCCACCCAGCCAGAAATAGCAGATACGCAGTATTTT
abundance: NA; d_gene: TRBD2; v_gene: TRBV28; j_gene: TRBJ2-2; CDR3aa: CASSLRGVATGELFF; CDR3nt: TGTGCCAGCAGTCTCCGGGGGGTAGCCACCGGGGAGCTGTTTTTT
abundance: few; d_gene: NA; v_gene: TRBV14; j_gene: TRBJ2-2; CDR3aa: CASRTGDTTNTGELFF; CDR3nt: TGTGCCAGTAGAACCGGAGACACGACGAACACCGGGGAGCTGTTTTTT
abundance: many; d_gene: TRBD1; v_gene: TRBV7-6; j_gene: TRBJ1-3; CDR3aa: CATQTGAGNTIYF; CDR3nt: TGTGCCACCCAGACAGGGGCTGGAAACACCATATATTTT